This record concerns one T cell receptor (beta chain) sequence. Its antigen is as yet unknown. This sample was included in a study of cytomegalovirus exposure and HLA in healthy donors. Study-level points and caveats: Among the CMV-associated chains, three were confirmed in vitro as specific for CMV antigens.

TCRdb's copy holds only in-frame clones and misses some; the assay was immunoSEQ multiplex PCR. Among around 130,000 clones, 85% to 90% were seen once, and the ten largest hold about 3.7%. The CDR3 extends over 17 amino acids. V gave up 3 bases and J gave up 3 bases, with 21 bases separating them. Germline V CDR1 and CDR2: ENHRY, SYGVKD. The sample comprised PBMCs. The sequence derives from a man aged 25 to 40 in good health and CMV-seronegative. The genes are TRBV10-3 and TRBJ2-7; D perhaps matches TRBD2 (6 bases). Here the CDR3 DNA reads TGTGCCATCAGTGATGAAATATTGGACGGGGGAAACTACGAGCAGTACTTC. Translated, it gives CAISDEILDGGNYEQYF.